A selection of T cell receptor beta chains follows, all from one sample in a study of blood T cell repertoires in COVID-19. Data came from immunoSEQ multiplex PCR; TCRdb stores just in-frame clones and leaves some out. The sample contains approximately 80,000 clones, almost 85% of which appear only once. Sequencing was carried out using peripheral blood. These receptors originate from a man aged 45-60 years with COVID-19, enrolled during active disease. Each CDR3 is given with its conserved first and last residue. Fields, in order: D gene, V gene, clone size, J gene, CDR3 DNA, CDR3 protein. D genes are given only for firm matches. Clone size, where shown, is once, few, many, or a class for clones that have expanded.

d_gene: NA
v_gene: TRBV7-2
abundance: NA
j_gene: TRBJ2-3
CDR3nt: TGTGCCAGCAGCCGGCAATGGGGGCCAGATACGCAGTATTTT
CDR3aa: CASSRQWGPDTQYF

d_gene: NA
v_gene: TRBV4-1
abundance: medium-sized
j_gene: TRBJ1-1
CDR3nt: TGCGCCAGCAGACCCCCTGGGAGCTCTGAAGCTTTCTTT
CDR3aa: CASRPPGSSEAFF

d_gene: NA
v_gene: TRBV11-2
abundance: NA
j_gene: TRBJ2-4
CDR3nt: TGTGCCAGCAGCTTTCCAGGGATGGAAAACATTCAGTACTTC
CDR3aa: CASSFPGMENIQYF

d_gene: NA
v_gene: TRBV7-2
abundance: NA
j_gene: TRBJ1-5
CDR3nt: TGTGCCAGCAGCTTATGGGCGCCGGGCAATCAGCCCCAGCATTTT
CDR3aa: CASSLWAPGNQPQHF

d_gene: NA
v_gene: TRBV2
abundance: NA
j_gene: TRBJ2-3
CDR3nt: TGTGCCAGCAGTGTCGGTGGGTCAGCGGACGAGCAGTATTTT
CDR3aa: CASSVGGSADEQYF

d_gene: NA
v_gene: TRBV28
abundance: NA
j_gene: TRBJ2-1
CDR3nt: TGTGCCAGCAGACTAACAGGAGACAATGAGCAGTTCTTC
CDR3aa: CASRLTGDNEQFF

d_gene: NA
v_gene: TRBV6-6
abundance: NA
j_gene: TRBJ2-5
CDR3nt: TGTGCCAGCGGACCAGGAGGAGAGACCCAGTACTTC
CDR3aa: CASGPGGETQYF

d_gene: TRBD1
v_gene: TRBV6-5
abundance: NA
j_gene: TRBJ2-3
CDR3nt: TGTGCCAGCAGAGCCGGGACAGGGGACACAGATACGCAGTATTTT
CDR3aa: CASRAGTGDTDTQYF

d_gene: NA
v_gene: TRBV12-3/TRBV12-4
abundance: once
j_gene: TRBJ1-5
CDR3nt: TGTGCAACAGTAAGGGGCTCTAATCAGCCCCAGCATTTT
CDR3aa: CATVRGSNQPQHF

d_gene: NA
v_gene: TRBV7-2
abundance: NA
j_gene: TRBJ2-7
CDR3nt: TGTGCCAGCAGCTTAGCGCGCGAGCAGTACTTC
CDR3aa: CASSLAREQYF

d_gene: NA
v_gene: TRBV5-1
abundance: NA
j_gene: TRBJ1-1
CDR3nt: TGCGCCAGCAGCCCCCCTGGGGGGGGCACGAACACTGAAGCTTTCTTT
CDR3aa: CASSPPGGGTNTEAFF

d_gene: TRBD1
v_gene: TRBV28
abundance: once
j_gene: TRBJ1-5
CDR3nt: TGTGCCAGCAGTGGGGACAGGGGGCGCGGACAGCCCCAGCATTTT
CDR3aa: CASSGDRGRGQPQHF

d_gene: NA
v_gene: TRBV6-5
abundance: once
j_gene: TRBJ1-2
CDR3nt: TGTGCCAGCAGGCCCACAGGGATCCTTAACTATGGCTACACCTTC
CDR3aa: CASRPTGILNYGYTF

d_gene: TRBD1
v_gene: TRBV6-5
abundance: NA
j_gene: TRBJ2-7
CDR3nt: TGTGCCAGCAGTTACCAGGGACAGGGGTCCTACGAGCAGTACTTC
CDR3aa: CASSYQGQGSYEQYF

d_gene: TRBD1
v_gene: TRBV28
abundance: NA
j_gene: TRBJ1-4
CDR3nt: TGTGCCAGCAGCCGTTTGACAGGGGGCGGGGAAAAACTGTTTTTT
CDR3aa: CASSRLTGGGEKLFF

d_gene: TRBD1
v_gene: TRBV4-2
abundance: few
j_gene: TRBJ1-2
CDR3nt: TGTGCCAGCAGCCAAGACCCGGGACAGGAGGACTATGGCTACACCTTC
CDR3aa: CASSQDPGQEDYGYTF

d_gene: TRBD1
v_gene: TRBV7-9
abundance: NA
j_gene: TRBJ2-7
CDR3nt: TGTGCCAGCAGCTTACAGGGGGCCTACGAGCAGTACTTC
CDR3aa: CASSLQGAYEQYF

d_gene: NA
v_gene: TRBV27
abundance: NA
j_gene: TRBJ2-2
CDR3nt: TGTGCCAGCAGTTGGGACTTGAACACCGGGGAGCTGTTTTTT
CDR3aa: CASSWDLNTGELFF

d_gene: NA
v_gene: TRBV7-9
abundance: NA
j_gene: TRBJ2-1
CDR3nt: TGTGCCAGCAGTCGCATCCACCGGGACATGTACAATGAGCAGTTCTTC
CDR3aa: CASSRIHRDMYNEQFF

d_gene: TRBD1
v_gene: TRBV19
abundance: NA
j_gene: TRBJ2-2
CDR3nt: TGTGCCAGTAGTACACGGACAGGAGCGAACACCGGGGAGCTGTTTTTT
CDR3aa: CASSTRTGANTGELFF

d_gene: NA
v_gene: TRBV2
abundance: NA
j_gene: TRBJ1-1
CDR3nt: TGTGCCAGCAGTGAAGCGCTTCCGGGAACGGAAGCTTTCTTT
CDR3aa: CASSEALPGTEAFF

d_gene: TRBD1
v_gene: TRBV28
abundance: NA
j_gene: TRBJ2-7
CDR3nt: TGTGCCAGCATCCCGCTGTTCAGGGACAGACGAGGTACTACCTACGAGCAGTACTTC
CDR3aa: CASIPLFRDRRGTTYEQYF

d_gene: TRBD1
v_gene: TRBV9
abundance: NA
j_gene: TRBJ2-5
CDR3nt: TGTGCCAGCAGTGAGGGGCAACAGGGGGCCTTCCAAGAGACCCAGTACTTC
CDR3aa: CASSEGQQGAFQETQYF

d_gene: NA
v_gene: TRBV19
abundance: NA
j_gene: TRBJ2-6
CDR3nt: TGTGCCAGTAGTATTCCCCAGTTATCTGGGGCCAACGTCCTGACTTTC
CDR3aa: CASSIPQLSGANVLTF

d_gene: NA
v_gene: TRBV2
abundance: NA
j_gene: TRBJ1-5
CDR3nt: TGTGCCAGCAGTGACGGGGGGCATGGCAATCAGCCCCAGCATTTT
CDR3aa: CASSDGGHGNQPQHF

d_gene: NA
v_gene: TRBV7-2
abundance: NA
j_gene: TRBJ1-5
CDR3nt: TGTGCCAGCAGCTTGGAAACAGGGAAGGATCAGCCCCAGCATTTT
CDR3aa: CASSLETGKDQPQHF

d_gene: TRBD1
v_gene: TRBV28
abundance: NA
j_gene: TRBJ1-1
CDR3nt: TGTGCCAGCAGGGGACAGGGCCTCCCCTCTTTTGAAGCTTTCTTT
CDR3aa: CASRGQGLPSFEAFF

d_gene: NA
v_gene: TRBV24-1
abundance: NA
j_gene: TRBJ2-5
CDR3nt: TGTGCCACCACCAAACTCTCCGGGCCCCCGTGGGGGCCAGGAGAGACCCAGTACTTC
CDR3aa: CATTKLSGPPWGPGETQYF

d_gene: TRBD1
v_gene: TRBV28
abundance: once
j_gene: TRBJ1-5
CDR3nt: TGTGCCAGCAGTCTTGAGACAGGGTGGCAGCCCCAGCATTTT
CDR3aa: CASSLETGWQPQHF

d_gene: TRBD1
v_gene: TRBV28
abundance: NA
j_gene: TRBJ1-1
CDR3nt: TGTGCCAGCAGTACCCCGACAGGGACCGACACTGAAGCTTTCTTT
CDR3aa: CASSTPTGTDTEAFF

d_gene: TRBD2
v_gene: TRBV6-4
abundance: NA
j_gene: TRBJ2-1
CDR3nt: TGTGCCAGCAGTAAAGCGGGAGGCGCCTACAATGAGCAGTTCTTC
CDR3aa: CASSKAGGAYNEQFF

d_gene: NA
v_gene: TRBV30
abundance: NA
j_gene: TRBJ2-7
CDR3nt: TGTGCCTGGAGTATACAGGGATCGAGGGAGCAGTACTTC
CDR3aa: CAWSIQGSREQYF

d_gene: TRBD1
v_gene: TRBV5-1
abundance: NA
j_gene: TRBJ1-2
CDR3nt: TGCGCCAGCAGCGACCGACAGGGTCGGGGCTACACCTTC
CDR3aa: CASSDRQGRGYTF

d_gene: TRBD2
v_gene: TRBV4-1
abundance: NA
j_gene: TRBJ2-3
CDR3nt: TGCGCCAGCAGCTTCCGACTAGCGGGAGGGAACACAGATACGCAGTATTTT
CDR3aa: CASSFRLAGGNTDTQYF

d_gene: NA
v_gene: TRBV29-1
abundance: NA
j_gene: TRBJ1-1
CDR3nt: TGCAGCGTTTCCAGGGAGGGGAGAAACACTGAAGCTTTCTTT
CDR3aa: CSVSREGRNTEAFF

d_gene: TRBD2
v_gene: TRBV7-9
abundance: NA
j_gene: TRBJ2-1
CDR3nt: TGTGCCAGCAGCTTTAATGCGGGAGCTTCGTTCTTC
CDR3aa: CASSFNAGASFF

d_gene: TRBD1
v_gene: TRBV28
abundance: NA
j_gene: TRBJ1-6
CDR3nt: TGTGCCAGCAGTCCCGGACAGGGTTCAAATTCACCCCTCCACTTT
CDR3aa: CASSPGQGSNSPLHF